The T cell receptor beta chain under discussion was sequenced for a study of STAT3 mutations in large granular lymphocyte leukemia. Study-wide results and limits: In T-cell large granular lymphocyte leukemia, about half of patients showed multiple immunodominant subclonotypes.

Comment on this clone: Its antigen is as yet unknown.

In germline, CDR1 is SQVTM, CDR2 ANQGSEA. The length of the CDR3 is 15 residues. The V gene end was trimmed by 5 bases and the J gene end by 0 bases; junction bases not matched to a gene: 8. TCRdb's table, derived via immunoSEQ multiplex PCR, lists solely in-frame clones and lacks some. The table includes tens of thousands of clones, approximately 83% detected once. The sample was peripheral blood mononuclear cells. The rearrangement links TRBV29-1 to TRBJ2-7; 9 nucleotides match TRBD2. The sequence was collected from a man aged 55-75 years with T-cell large granular lymphocyte leukemia. Some clones in this sample may be carry-over from other donors' samples. This CDR3 is CSVIAGVGYSYEQYF. The CDR3 DNA sequence: TGCAGCGTTATAGCGGGAGTAGGTTACTCCTACGAGCAGTACTTC.